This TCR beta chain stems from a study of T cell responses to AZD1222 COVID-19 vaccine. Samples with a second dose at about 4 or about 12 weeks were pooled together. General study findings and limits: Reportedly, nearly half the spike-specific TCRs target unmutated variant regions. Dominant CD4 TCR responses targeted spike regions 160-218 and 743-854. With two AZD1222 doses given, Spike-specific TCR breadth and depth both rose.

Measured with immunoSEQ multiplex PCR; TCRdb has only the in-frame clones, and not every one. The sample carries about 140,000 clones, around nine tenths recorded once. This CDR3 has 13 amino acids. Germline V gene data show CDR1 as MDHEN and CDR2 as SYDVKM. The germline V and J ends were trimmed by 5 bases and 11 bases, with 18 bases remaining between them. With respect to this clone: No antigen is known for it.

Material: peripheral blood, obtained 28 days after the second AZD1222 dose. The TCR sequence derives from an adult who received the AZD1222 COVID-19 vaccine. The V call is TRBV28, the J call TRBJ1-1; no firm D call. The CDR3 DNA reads TGTGCCAGCAGTGTTCTCACCCTGGGGTTCGCTTTCTTT. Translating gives CASSVLTLGFAFF.